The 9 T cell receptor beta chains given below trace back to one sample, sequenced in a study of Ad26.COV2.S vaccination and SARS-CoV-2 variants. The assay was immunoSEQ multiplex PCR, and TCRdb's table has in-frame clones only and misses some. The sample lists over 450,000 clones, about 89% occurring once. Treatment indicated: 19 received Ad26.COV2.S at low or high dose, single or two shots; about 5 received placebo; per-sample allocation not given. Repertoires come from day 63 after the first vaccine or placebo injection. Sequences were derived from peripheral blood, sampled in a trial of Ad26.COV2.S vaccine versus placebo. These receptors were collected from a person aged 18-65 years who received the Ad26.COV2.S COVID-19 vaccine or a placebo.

The CDR3 sequence is CASSADGGYGYTF. CDR3 coding DNA: TGTGCCAGCAGCGCGGACGGGGGCTATGGCTACACCTTC. The chain recombines TRBV7-9 with TRBJ1-2; the D gene is possibly TRBD1 (5 bases). Germline V gene lookup returns CDR1 SEHNR and CDR2 FQNEAQ (reference sequence). Trimming removed 5 bases from V and 4 bases from J, with 11 bases in between. CDR3 length: 13 residues.

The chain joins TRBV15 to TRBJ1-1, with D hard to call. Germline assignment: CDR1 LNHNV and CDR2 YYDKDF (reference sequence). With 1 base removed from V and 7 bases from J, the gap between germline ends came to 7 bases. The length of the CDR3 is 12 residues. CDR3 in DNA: TGTGCCACCAGCAGAGTAAGGAATGAAGCTTTCTTT. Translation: CATSRVRNEAFF.

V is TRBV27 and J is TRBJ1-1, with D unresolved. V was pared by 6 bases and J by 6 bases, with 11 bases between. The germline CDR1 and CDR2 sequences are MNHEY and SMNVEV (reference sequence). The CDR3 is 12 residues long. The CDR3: CASSLPGAEAFF. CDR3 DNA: TGTGCCAGCAGCCTTCCTGGGGCTGAAGCTTTCTTT.

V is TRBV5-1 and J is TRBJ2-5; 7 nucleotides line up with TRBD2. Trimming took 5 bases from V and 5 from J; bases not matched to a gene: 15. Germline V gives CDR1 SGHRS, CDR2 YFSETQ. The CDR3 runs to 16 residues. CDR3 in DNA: TGCGCCAGCAGAAGGGCGGGGGAAGAGAGTAGGGAGACCCAGTACTTC. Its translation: CASRRAGEESRETQYF.

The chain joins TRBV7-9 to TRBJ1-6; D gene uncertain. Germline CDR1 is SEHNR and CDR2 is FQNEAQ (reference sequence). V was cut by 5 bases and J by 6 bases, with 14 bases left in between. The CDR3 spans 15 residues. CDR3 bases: TGTGCCAGCAGCACCAAGACCGTTTTTAATTCACCCCTCCACTTT. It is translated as CASSTKTVFNSPLHF.

CDR3 in amino acids: CASTSGTGSGYTF. The CDR3 region has the DNA TGTGCCAGTACTTCCGGGACAGGGTCTGGCTACACCTTC. V gene TRBV19 combines with J gene TRBJ1-2; 9 bases align to TRBD1. J lost 7 bases, V lost 7 bases, and 7 bases had no gene match. In germline, CDR1 is LNHDA, CDR2 SQIVND (reference sequence). This CDR3 is built from 13 residues. Looking up the rest from reference TRBV19 and TRBJ1-2 gives the full variable domain: DGGITQSPKYLFRKEGQNVTLSCEQNLNHDAMYWYRQDPGQGLRLIYYSQIVNDFQKGDIAEGYSVSREKKESFPLTVTSAQKNPTAFYLCASTSGTGSGYTFGSGTRLTVV.

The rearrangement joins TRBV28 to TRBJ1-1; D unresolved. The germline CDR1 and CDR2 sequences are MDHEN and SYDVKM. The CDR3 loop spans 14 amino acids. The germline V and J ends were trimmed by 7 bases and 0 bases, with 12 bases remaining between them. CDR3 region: CASTPGTVNTEAFF. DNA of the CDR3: TGTGCCAGCACCCCAGGTACAGTGAACACTGAAGCTTTCTTT. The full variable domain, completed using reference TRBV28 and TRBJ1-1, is DVKVTQSSRYLVKRTGEKVFLECVQDMDHENMFWYRQDPGLGLRLIYFSYDVKMKEKGDIPEGYSVSREKKERFSLILESASTNQTSMYLCASTPGTVNTEAFFGQGTRLTVV.

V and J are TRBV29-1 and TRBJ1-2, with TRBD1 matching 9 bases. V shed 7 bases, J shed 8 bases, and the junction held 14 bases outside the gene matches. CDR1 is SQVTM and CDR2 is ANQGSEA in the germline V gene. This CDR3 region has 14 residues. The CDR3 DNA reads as TGCAGCGGCAGTTCCGGGACAGGGAGGGGAGGCTACACCTTC. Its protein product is CSGSSGTGRGGYTF.

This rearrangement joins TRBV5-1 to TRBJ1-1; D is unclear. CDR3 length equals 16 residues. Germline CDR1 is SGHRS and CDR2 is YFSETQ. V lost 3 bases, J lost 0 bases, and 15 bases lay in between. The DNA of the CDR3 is TGCGCCAGCAGCTACAACGGGGAGCACATGAACACTGAAGCTTTCTTT. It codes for CASSYNGEHMNTEAFF. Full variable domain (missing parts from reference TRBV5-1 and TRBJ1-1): KAGVTQTPRYLIKTRGQQVTLSCSPISGHRSVSWYQQTPGQGLQFLFEYFSETQRNKGNFPGRFSGRQFSNSRSEMNVSTLELGDSALYLCASSYNGEHMNTEAFFGQGTRLTVV.